This TCR beta chain comes out of a study of blood T cell repertoires in COVID-19. The data were produced by immunoSEQ multiplex PCR, yet TCRdb's version contains in-frame clones alone and is incomplete. The table shows over 200,000 clones, with about nine tenths occurring only once. This CDR3 is 14 amino acids long. The clonotype was recovered from a man between 18 and 29 years old who had recovered from COVID-19. Sample: PBMCs or T cells enriched from blood (not recorded which). This chain connects TRBV21-1 to TRBJ1-5; the D segment call TRBD1 is taken from the table without a DNA check. TRBV21-1 is tagged as a pseudogene. Here the CDR3 reads CASADRGTGQPQHF. The CDR3 DNA reads as TGTGCCAGCGCCGACAGGGGGACGGGACAGCCCCAGCATTTT.